A selection of T cell receptor beta chains follows, all from one sample in a study of T cell responses to AZD1222 COVID-19 vaccine. Only in-frame clones appear in the TCRdb table, and some are missing; sequencing was by immunoSEQ multiplex PCR. The sample lists fewer than 200,000 clones; 92% were seen once. Here the sequenced sample was peripheral blood, taken on day 0 of AZD1222 vaccination. All receptors come from an adult in good health. Both conserved end residues are part of each CDR3. The order of the fields is J gene, V gene, clone size, D gene, CDR3 protein, CDR3 DNA. The D gene is left open where the match is weak. Expanded clones are given a class, and other clones once, few, many or no size at all.

J: TRBJ1-1; V: TRBV2; size: NA; D: NA; CDR3: CASREGLNTEAFF; DNA: TGTGCCAGCAGGGAGGGTCTGAACACTGAAGCTTTCTTT
J: TRBJ2-7; V: TRBV4-1; size: NA; D: NA; CDR3: CASSQGGGYNEQYF; DNA: TGCGCCAGCAGCCAAGGAGGGGGGTATAACGAGCAGTACTTC
J: TRBJ1-1; V: TRBV5-1; size: NA; D: TRBD1; CDR3: CASSLGQGANTEAFF; DNA: TGCGCCAGCAGCTTGGGTCAGGGGGCGAACACTGAAGCTTTCTTT
J: TRBJ2-7; V: TRBV7-9; size: NA; D: NA; CDR3: CASSRRTAKSSYEQYF; DNA: TGTGCCAGCAGCCGCCGGACGGCAAAAAGCTCCTACGAGCAGTACTTC
J: TRBJ1-2; V: TRBV2; size: NA; D: TRBD1; CDR3: CASSGQGRTGYTF; DNA: TGTGCCAGCAGCGGACAGGGGAGAACGGGCTACACCTTC
J: TRBJ1-5; V: TRBV3-1/TRBV3-2; size: once; D: TRBD1; CDR3: CASSGQGEGNQPQHF; DNA: TGTGCCAGCAGCGGCCAGGGGGAGGGCAATCAGCCCCAGCATTTT
J: TRBJ2-1; V: TRBV19; size: NA; D: NA; CDR3: CASTRGFSSYNEQFF; DNA: TGTGCCAGTACTCGTGGGTTCAGCTCCTACAATGAGCAGTTCTTC
J: TRBJ1-2; V: TRBV5-4; size: NA; D: NA; CDR3: CASSRGAESNYGYTF; DNA: TGTGCCAGCAGCCGGGGGGCCGAGTCTAACTATGGCTACACCTTC
J: TRBJ2-6; V: TRBV5-6; size: NA; D: NA; CDR3: CASSLVGARWGSGANVLTF; DNA: TGTGCCAGCAGCTTGGTGGGAGCCCGGTGGGGCTCTGGGGCCAACGTCCTGACTTTC
J: TRBJ1-3; V: TRBV9; size: NA; D: NA; CDR3: CASSGRMEWGNTIYF; DNA: TGTGCCAGCAGCGGCCGGATGGAGTGGGGAAACACCATATATTTT
J: TRBJ1-1; V: TRBV28; size: NA; D: TRBD1; CDR3: CASRSPGTANTEAFF; DNA: TGTGCCAGCAGGTCTCCCGGGACAGCTAACACTGAAGCTTTCTTT
J: TRBJ2-7; V: TRBV7-9; size: NA; D: TRBD1; CDR3: CASSLGTGKYEQYF; DNA: TGTGCCAGCAGCTTAGGGACAGGGAAGTACGAGCAGTACTTC
J: TRBJ1-1; V: TRBV7-3; size: once; D: NA; CDR3: CASSLTGSTEAFF; DNA: TGTGCCAGCAGCTTAACCGGGAGCACTGAAGCTTTCTTT
J: TRBJ1-1; V: TRBV12-3/TRBV12-4; size: few; D: NA; CDR3: CASSHSRGTEAFF; DNA: TGTGCCAGCAGCCACTCAAGGGGCACTGAAGCTTTCTTT
J: TRBJ2-4; V: TRBV11-2; size: NA; D: TRBD2; CDR3: CASSHLGGGKNIQYF; DNA: TGTGCCAGCAGCCATTTGGGGGGGGGCAAAAACATTCAGTACTTC
J: TRBJ1-6; V: TRBV7-2; size: NA; D: NA; CDR3: CASSSDGGNSPLHF; DNA: TGTGCCAGCAGCTCAGACGGGGGAAATTCACCCCTCCACTTT
J: TRBJ1-4; V: TRBV3-1/TRBV3-2; size: NA; D: NA; CDR3: CASSRVHTTNEKLFF; DNA: TGTGCCAGCAGCCGAGTACATACAACTAATGAAAAACTGTTTTTT
J: TRBJ2-1; V: TRBV19; size: once; D: NA; CDR3: CATGSRSSYNEQFF; DNA: TGTGCCACCGGTTCCCGGAGCTCCTACAATGAGCAGTTCTTC
J: TRBJ1-2; V: TRBV7-3; size: NA; D: NA; CDR3: CASSILRQAANGYTF; DNA: TGTGCCAGCAGCATACTAAGACAGGCTGCCAATGGCTACACCTTC
J: TRBJ1-5; V: TRBV19; size: once; D: TRBD1; CDR3: CASSLRQGEPQHF; DNA: TGTGCCAGTAGTCTAAGACAGGGAGAGCCCCAGCATTTT
J: TRBJ2-7; V: TRBV30; size: once; D: NA; CDR3: CAWSVLGTASYEQYF; DNA: TGTGCCTGGAGTGTACTGGGGACGGCGTCCTACGAGCAGTACTTC
J: TRBJ1-1; V: TRBV6-5; size: NA; D: TRBD1; CDR3: CASRRQGGNTEAFF; DNA: TGTGCCAGCAGAAGACAGGGGGGGAACACTGAAGCTTTCTTT
J: TRBJ1-5; V: TRBV7-3; size: NA; D: NA; CDR3: CASSPDSNQPQHF; DNA: TGTGCCAGCAGCCCAGACAGTAATCAGCCCCAGCATTTT
J: TRBJ1-2; V: TRBV12-3/TRBV12-4; size: NA; D: TRBD1; CDR3: CASSTTKTGRYTF; DNA: TGTGCCAGCAGTACCACCAAGACAGGGAGGTACACCTTC